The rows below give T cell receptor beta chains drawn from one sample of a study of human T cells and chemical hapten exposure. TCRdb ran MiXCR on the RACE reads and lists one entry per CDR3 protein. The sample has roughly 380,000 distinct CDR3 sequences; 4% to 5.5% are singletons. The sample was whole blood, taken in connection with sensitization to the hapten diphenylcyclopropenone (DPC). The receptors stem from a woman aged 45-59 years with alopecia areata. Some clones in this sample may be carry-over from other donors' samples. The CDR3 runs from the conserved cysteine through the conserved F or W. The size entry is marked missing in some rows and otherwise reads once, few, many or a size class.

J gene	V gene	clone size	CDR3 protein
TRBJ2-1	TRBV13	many	CASSLRAEGTGEQFF
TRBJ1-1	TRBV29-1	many	CSVEGQMNTEAFF
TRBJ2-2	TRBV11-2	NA	CASSRSGGYTGELFF
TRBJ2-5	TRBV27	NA	CASSLVGAFQETQYF
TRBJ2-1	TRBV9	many	CASSASGVGYNEQFF
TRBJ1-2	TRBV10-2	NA	CASSEPVGTGGSSGYTF
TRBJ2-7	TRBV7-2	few	CASSPPDGYEQYF
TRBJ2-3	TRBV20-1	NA	CSAAGLAGERATDTQYF
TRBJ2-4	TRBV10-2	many	CASREAGEGNIQYF
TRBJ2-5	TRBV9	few	CASSAGGSSGGQETQYF
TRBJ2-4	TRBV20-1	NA	CSARDSGLTKNIQYF
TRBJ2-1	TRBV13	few	CASSLGTSGGPGQFF
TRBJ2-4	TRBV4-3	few	CASSQRGLAGGILEDIQYF
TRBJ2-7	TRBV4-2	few	CASSHPRSYEQYF
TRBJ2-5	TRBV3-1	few	CASSHGNRVPVETQYF
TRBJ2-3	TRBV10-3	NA	CAISHGTGTDTQYF
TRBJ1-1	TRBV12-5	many	CASAGGALNTEAFF
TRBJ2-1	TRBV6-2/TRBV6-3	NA	CASTPGEEQFF
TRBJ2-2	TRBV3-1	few	CASSQSRGGRNGELFF
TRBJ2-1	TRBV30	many	CAWSPLGLAQFF
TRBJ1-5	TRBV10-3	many	CAISGKGGNQPQHF
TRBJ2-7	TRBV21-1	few	CASSKRRGWIYEQYF
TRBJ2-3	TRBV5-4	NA	CASSFLLSPRSPDTQYF
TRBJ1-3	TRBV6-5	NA	CASSNDVAGNTIYF
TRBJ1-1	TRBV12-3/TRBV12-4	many	CASGPIGDTEAFF
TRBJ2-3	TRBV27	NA	CASFYTDTQYF
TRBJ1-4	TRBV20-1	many	CSALSTDSNEKLFF
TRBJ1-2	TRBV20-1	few	CSAPDRGQYGYTF
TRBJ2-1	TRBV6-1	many	CASSEGGGLAGAPYNEQFF
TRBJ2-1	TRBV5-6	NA	CASSLPGMEQFF
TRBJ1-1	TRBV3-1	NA	CASSQDHADGPMNTEAFF
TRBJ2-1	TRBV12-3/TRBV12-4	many	CASSTGLPDNEQFF